This T cell receptor beta chain was found in a study of regulatory T cells in long-lasting Graves disease. Assembly of TCR beta libraries relied on iRepertoire HTBI primers together with Arm-PCR of CDR3 regions. TCRdb used MiXCR to reprocess the multiplex PCR reads, holding one entry per CDR3 protein. The sample lists 400,000 to 500,000 distinct CDR3 sequences; around 16% were seen once. This clonotype was detected many times. Germline V CDR1 and CDR2: SEHNR, FQNEAQ (reference sequence). Trimming stripped 5 bases from V and 6 bases from J, with 14 bases between. CDR3 size: 14 residues. Stated time point: newly diagnosed GD, antithyroid drugs for less than 3 months. PBMC-extracted RNA yielded the TCR library. Approximately 10-milliliter peripheral blood samples went into EDTA tubes. These data also formed part of another study, on T cells in Graves' hyperthyroidism and ophthalmopathy. That work adds: Researchers barred patients who had uncontrolled infection, other autoimmune disease, pregnancy or lactation.

The chain joins TRBV7-9 to TRBJ2-1; D could derive from TRBD1 or TRBD2 (6 bases each). This receptor was obtained from a middle-aged woman with Graves disease. The sample was peripheral blood mononuclear cells (PBMCs), taken at new diagnosis, from a patient treated with antithyroid drugs. The CDR3 DNA reads as TGTGCCAGCAGCGGAGGGGGACCGAGCAATGAGCAGTTCTTC. Residues: CASSGGGPSNEQFF. Full variable domain (rest looked up from reference TRBV7-9 and TRBJ2-1): DTGVSQNPRHKITKRGQNVTFRCDPISEHNRLYWYRQTLGQGPEFLTYFQNEAQLEKSRLLSDRFSAERPKGSFSTLEIQRTEQGDSAMYLCASSGGGPSNEQFFGPGTRLTVL.